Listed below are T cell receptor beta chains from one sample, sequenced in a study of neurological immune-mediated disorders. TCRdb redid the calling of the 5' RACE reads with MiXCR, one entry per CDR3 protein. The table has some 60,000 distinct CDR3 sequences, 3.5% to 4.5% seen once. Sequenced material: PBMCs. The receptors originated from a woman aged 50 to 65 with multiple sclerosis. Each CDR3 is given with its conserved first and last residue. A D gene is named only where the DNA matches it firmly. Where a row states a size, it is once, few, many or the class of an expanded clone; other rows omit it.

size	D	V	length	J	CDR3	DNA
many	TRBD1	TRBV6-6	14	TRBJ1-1	CASRLDREDTEAFF	TGTGCCAGCAGACTTGACAGGGAGGACACTGAAGCTTTCTTT
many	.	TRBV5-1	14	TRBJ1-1	CASSLGSMNTEAFF	TGCGCCAGCAGCTTAGGCAGTATGAACACTGAAGCTTTCTTT
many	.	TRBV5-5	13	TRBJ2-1	CASSLGAYNEQFF	TGTGCCAGCAGCTTGGGAGCTTACAATGAGCAGTTCTTC
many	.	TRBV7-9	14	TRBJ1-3	CASSLGHPGDTIYF	TGTGCCAGCAGCTTAGGTCATCCTGGAGACACCATATATTTT
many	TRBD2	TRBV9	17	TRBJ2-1	CASSVVTTGGGWNEQFF	TGTGCCAGCAGCGTGGTGACTACGGGAGGAGGTTGGAATGAGCAGTTCTTC
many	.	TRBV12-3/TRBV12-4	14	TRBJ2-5	CASSLVQAKETQYF	TGTGCCAGCAGTTTGGTGCAGGCAAAAGAGACCCAGTACTTC
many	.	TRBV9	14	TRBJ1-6	CASSVDGGLTPLHF	TGTGCCAGCAGCGTAGACGGAGGGTTGACACCCCTCCACTTT
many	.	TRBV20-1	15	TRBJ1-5	CSALSTGQRNQPQNF	TGCAGTGCCCTTTCGACCGGTCAGCGCAATCAGCCCCAGAATTTT
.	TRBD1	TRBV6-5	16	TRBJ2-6	CASSRDSGTGANVLTF	TGTGCCAGCAGCCGGGACAGTGGAACTGGGGCCAACGTCCTGACTTTC
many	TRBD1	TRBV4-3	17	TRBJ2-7	CASSLNYGGTGGNEQYF	TGCGCCAGCAGCCTTAATTATGGAGGCACAGGGGGAAATGAGCAGTACTTC
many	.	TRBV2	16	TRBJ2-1	CASSVEGLAWRGEQFF	TGTGCCAGCAGTGTTGAAGGGCTAGCTTGGAGGGGTGAGCAGTTCTTC
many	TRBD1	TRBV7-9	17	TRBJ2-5	CASVLNTGQWYQETQYF	TGTGCCAGCGTACTCAATACGGGACAGTGGTACCAAGAGACCCAGTACTTC
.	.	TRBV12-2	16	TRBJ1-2	CASRHQGQGRNYGYTF	TGTGCAAGTCGTCATCAGGGACAGGGGCGAAACTATGGCTACACCTTC
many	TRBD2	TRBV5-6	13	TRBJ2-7	CASSLGLAGEQYF	TGTGCCAGCAGCTTGGGACTAGCGGGCGAGCAGTACTTC
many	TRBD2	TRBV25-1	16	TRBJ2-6	CASSEWGGAGANVLTF	TGTGCCAGCAGTGAATGGGGAGGGGCTGGGGCCAACGTCCTGACTTTC
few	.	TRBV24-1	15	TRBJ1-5	CATSASGTTNQPQNF	TGTGCCACCAGTGCGTCCGGGACAACGAATCAGCCCCAGAATTTT
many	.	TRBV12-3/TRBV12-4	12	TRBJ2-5	CASSYKGETQYF	TGTGCCAGCAGTTACAAGGGGGAGACCCAGTACTTC
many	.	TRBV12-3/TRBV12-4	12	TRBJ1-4	CASSFRAEKLFF	TGTGCCAGCAGTTTCAGGGCTGAAAAACTGTTTTTT
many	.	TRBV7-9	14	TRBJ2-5	CASSGSGSQETQYF	TGTGCCAGCAGCGGATCAGGGTCCCAAGAGACCCAGTACTTC
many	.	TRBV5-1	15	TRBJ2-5	CASSFLGLKGETQYF	TGCGCCAGCAGCTTTTTGGGCCTCAAGGGGGAGACCCAGTACTTC
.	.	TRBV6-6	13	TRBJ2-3	CASSLPPTDTQYF	TGTGCCAGCAGCCTGCCACCCACAGATACGCAGTATTTT
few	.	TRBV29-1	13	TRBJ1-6	CSVGEGRDSPLHF	TGCAGCGTTGGTGAGGGACGCGACTCACCCCTCCACTTT
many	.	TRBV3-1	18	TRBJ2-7	CASSRGRGLAINSYEQYF	TGTGCCAGCAGCCGCGGTAGGGGCCTCGCGATTAACTCCTACGAGCAGTACTTC
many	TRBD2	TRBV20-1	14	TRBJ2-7	CSASPTSGIYEQYF	TGCAGTGCTAGCCCGACTAGCGGGATCTACGAGCAGTACTTC
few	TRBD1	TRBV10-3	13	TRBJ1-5	CAISTQGDQPQNF	TGTGCTATTTCCACCCAGGGGGATCAGCCCCAGAATTTT
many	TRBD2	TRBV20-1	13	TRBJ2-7	CSASLAGRGEQYF	TGCAGTGCTAGTTTGGCGGGGCGGGGGGAGCAGTACTTC
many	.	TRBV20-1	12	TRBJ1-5	CSARDSNQPQHF	TGCAGTGCTAGAGACAGCAATCAGCCCCAGCATTTT
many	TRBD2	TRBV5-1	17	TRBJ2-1	CASSFRRLAGANNEQFF	TGCGCCAGCAGCTTCCGACGACTAGCGGGAGCGAACAATGAGCAGTTCTTC
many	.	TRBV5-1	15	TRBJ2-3	CASSSGSSSTDTQYF	TGCGCCAGCAGCTCAGGGTCCTCTAGCACAGATACGCAGTATTTT
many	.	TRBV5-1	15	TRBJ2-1	CASSNREKSYNEQFF	TGCGCCAGCAGCAACCGGGAGAAGTCCTACAATGAGCAGTTCTTC
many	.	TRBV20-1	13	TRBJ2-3	CSAVLTNTDTQYF	TGCAGTGCAGTTCTCACCAACACAGATACGCAGTATTTT
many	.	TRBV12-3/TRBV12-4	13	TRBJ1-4	CASREQGPEKLFF	TGTGCCAGCAGGGAACAGGGCCCTGAAAAACTGTTTTTT
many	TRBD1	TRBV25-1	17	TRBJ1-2	CASSGPSGTGGNYGYTF	TGTGCCAGCAGTGGACCTTCGGGGACAGGAGGAAACTATGGCTACACCTTC
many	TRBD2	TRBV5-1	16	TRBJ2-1	CASSRASGDFNNEQFF	TGCGCCAGCAGTAGGGCTAGCGGGGACTTTAATAATGAGCAGTTCTTC
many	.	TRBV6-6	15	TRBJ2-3	CASSYGGGRADTQYF	TGTGCCAGCAGTTACGGGGGAGGTAGGGCAGATACGCAGTATTTT
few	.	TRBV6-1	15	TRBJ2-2	CASSERAGNTGELFF	TGTGCCAGCAGTGAACGGGCAGGGAACACCGGGGAGCTGTTTTTT
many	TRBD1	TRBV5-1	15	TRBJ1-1	CASSLKQGMNTEAFF	TGCGCCAGCAGCTTAAAACAGGGGATGAACACTGAAGCTTTCTTT
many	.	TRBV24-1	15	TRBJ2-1	CATSDWGPPPTEQFF	TGTGCCACCAGTGATTGGGGACCACCCCCAACTGAGCAGTTCTTC
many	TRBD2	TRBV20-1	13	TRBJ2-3	CSASGLVTDTQYF	TGCAGTGCTAGTGGACTAGTCACAGATACGCAGTATTTT
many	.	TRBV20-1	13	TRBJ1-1	CSARVKVNTEAFF	TGCAGTGCTAGAGTAAAAGTGAACACTGAAGCTTTCTTT
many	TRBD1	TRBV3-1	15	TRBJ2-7	CASSPYRDRTYEQYF	TGTGCCAGCAGCCCTTACCGGGACAGGACCTACGAGCAGTACTTC
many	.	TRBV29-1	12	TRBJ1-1	CSVAVPDTEAFF	TGCAGCGTTGCCGTCCCGGACACTGAAGCTTTCTTT
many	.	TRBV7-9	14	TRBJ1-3	CASSLGRGGNTIYF	TGTGCCAGCAGCCTGGGGAGGGGAGGAAACACCATATATTTT
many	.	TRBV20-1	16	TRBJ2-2	CSASDDGRGNTGELFF	TGCAGTGCTAGCGACGACGGACGTGGGAACACCGGGGAGCTGTTTTTT
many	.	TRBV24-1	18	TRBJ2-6	CATSSAGSTSSGANVLTF	TGTGCCACCAGCTCAGCAGGGAGTACAAGCTCTGGGGCCAACGTCCTGACTTTC
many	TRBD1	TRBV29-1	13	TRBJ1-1	CSAETGGLTEAFF	TGCAGCGCCGAGACAGGGGGATTGACTGAAGCTTTCTTT
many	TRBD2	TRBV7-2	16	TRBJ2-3	CASSLVSGRSADTQYF	TGTGCCAGCAGCTTAGTTAGCGGGAGATCGGCAGATACGCAGTATTTT
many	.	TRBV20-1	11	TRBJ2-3	CSARFTDTQYF	TGCAGTGCTAGATTCACAGATACGCAGTATTTT
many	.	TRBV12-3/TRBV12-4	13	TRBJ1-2	CASSLTLEVGYTF	TGTGCCAGCAGTTTGACTCTCGAGGTGGGCTACACCTTC
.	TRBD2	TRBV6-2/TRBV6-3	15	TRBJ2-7	CASSYSTSETYEQYF	TGTGCCAGCAGTTACTCAACTAGCGAGACCTACGAGCAGTACTTC